This T cell receptor (beta chain) was sequenced for a study of T cells in Graves' hyperthyroidism and ophthalmopathy. Study results and limitations: Most thyroid clonotypes with frequency above 0.001 were detected in blood.

This clonotype appeared many times. What it binds is not known. Germline V gene lookup returns CDR1 SGHRS and CDR2 YFSETQ. There are 14 residues in the CDR3. Trimming removed 0 bases at V and 2 bases at J, with 8 bases between. Using RNA transcripts as the source, TCR beta CDR3 regions were amplified. HTBI primers were used for first-round RT-PCR of the TCR CDR3. Each CDR3 protein is one row after TCRdb ran MiXCR on the multiplex PCR reads. The data contain about 640,000 distinct CDR3 sequences, 20% to 25% of them singletons. This TCR came from a man aged 25-45 years with Graves' ophthalmopathy. Material for sequencing was blood. The chain combines TRBV5-1 with TRBJ1-1; D not resolved. CDR3 in amino acids: CASSLAPENTEAFF. CDR3 nucleotides: TGCGCCAGCAGCTTGGCCCCGGAAAACACTGAAGCTTTCTTT.